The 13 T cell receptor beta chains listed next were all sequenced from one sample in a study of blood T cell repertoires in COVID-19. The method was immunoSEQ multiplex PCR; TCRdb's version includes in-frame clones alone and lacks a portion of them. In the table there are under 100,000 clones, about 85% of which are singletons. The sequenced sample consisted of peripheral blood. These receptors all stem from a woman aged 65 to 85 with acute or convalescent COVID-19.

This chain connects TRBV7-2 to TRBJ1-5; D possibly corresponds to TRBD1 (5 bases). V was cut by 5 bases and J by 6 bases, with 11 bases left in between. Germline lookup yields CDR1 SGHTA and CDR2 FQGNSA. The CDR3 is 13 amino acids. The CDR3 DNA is TGTGCCAGCAGCCTTCGGGGGAGTCAGCCCCAGCATTTT. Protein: CASSLRGSQPQHF. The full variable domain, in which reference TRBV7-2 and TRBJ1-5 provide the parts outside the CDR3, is GAGVSQSPSNKVTEKGKDVELRCDPISGHTALYWYRQSLGQGLEFLIYFQGNSAPDKSGLPSDRFSAERTGGSVSTLTIQRTQQEDSAVYLCASSLRGSQPQHFGDGTRLSIL.

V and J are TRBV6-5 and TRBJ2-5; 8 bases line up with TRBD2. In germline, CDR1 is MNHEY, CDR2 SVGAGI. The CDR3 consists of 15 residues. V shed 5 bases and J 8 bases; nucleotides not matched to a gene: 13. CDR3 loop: CASSPSGGPDGTQYF. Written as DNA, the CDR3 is TGTGCCAGCAGTCCGAGCGGGGGCCCCGATGGAACCCAGTACTTC.

In DNA form, the CDR3 reads TGTGCCAGTAGGCCGGGACAGGGGGACGGGGGCTACACCTTC. This gives the protein CASRPGQGDGGYTF. This rearrangement joins TRBV19 to TRBJ1-2; 11 nucleotides match TRBD1. This CDR3 has 14 amino acids. J gave up 8 bases and V 6 bases, and 8 bases lay outside the gene matches. CDR1 LNHDA and CDR2 SQIVND come from the germline V gene (reference sequence).

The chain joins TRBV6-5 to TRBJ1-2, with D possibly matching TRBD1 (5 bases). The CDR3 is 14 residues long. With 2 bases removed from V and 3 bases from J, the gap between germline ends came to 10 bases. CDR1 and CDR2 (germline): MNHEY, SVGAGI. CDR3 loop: CASSYRGGDYGYTF. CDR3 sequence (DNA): TGTGCCAGCAGTTACCGGGGGGGAGACTATGGCTACACCTTC.

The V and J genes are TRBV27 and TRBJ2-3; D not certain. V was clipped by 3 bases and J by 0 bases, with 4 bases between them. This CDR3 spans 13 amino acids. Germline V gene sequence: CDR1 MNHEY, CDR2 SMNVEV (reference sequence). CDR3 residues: CASSLLSTDTQYF. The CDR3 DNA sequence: TGTGCCAGCAGTTTGCTAAGCACAGATACGCAGTATTTT.

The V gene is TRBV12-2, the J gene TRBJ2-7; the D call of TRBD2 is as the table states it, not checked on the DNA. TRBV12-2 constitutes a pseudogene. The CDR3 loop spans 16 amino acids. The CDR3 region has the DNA TGTGCAAGTCGCTCCGTAGGCCGGGAGGGAGCCTACGAGCAGTACTTC. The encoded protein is CASRSVGREGAYEQYF.

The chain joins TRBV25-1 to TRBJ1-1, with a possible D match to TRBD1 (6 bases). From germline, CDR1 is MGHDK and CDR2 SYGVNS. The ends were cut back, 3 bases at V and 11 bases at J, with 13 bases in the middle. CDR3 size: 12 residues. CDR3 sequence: CASSDFRDTAFF. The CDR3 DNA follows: TGTGCCAGCAGTGATTTCCGGGACACTGCTTTCTTT.

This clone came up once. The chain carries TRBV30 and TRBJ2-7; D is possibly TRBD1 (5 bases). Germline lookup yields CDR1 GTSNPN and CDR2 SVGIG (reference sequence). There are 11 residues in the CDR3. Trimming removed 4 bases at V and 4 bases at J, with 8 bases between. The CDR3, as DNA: TGTGCCTGGATAACAGGATACGAGCAGTACTTC. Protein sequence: CAWITGYEQYF.

CDR3 loop: CASSQDLRQGRTDTQYF. As DNA, the CDR3 is TGTGCCAGCAGCCAAGACCTCCGGCAGGGCCGGACAGATACGCAGTATTTT. The chain has TRBV3-1 (or the pseudogene TRBV3-2) and TRBJ2-3, with D perhaps TRBD1 (5 bases). The CDR3 consists of 17 residues. Deletions cut 0 bases from V and 3 bases from J, with 16 bases between. Per germline, CDR1 LGHDT and CDR2 YNNKEL (reference sequence).

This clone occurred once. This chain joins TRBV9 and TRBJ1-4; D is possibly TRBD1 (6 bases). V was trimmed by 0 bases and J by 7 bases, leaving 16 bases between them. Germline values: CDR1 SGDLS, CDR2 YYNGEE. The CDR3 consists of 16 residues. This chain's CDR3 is CASSVAWGGMGEKLFF. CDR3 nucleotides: TGTGCCAGCAGCGTAGCTTGGGGGGGCATGGGTGAAAAACTGTTTTTT.

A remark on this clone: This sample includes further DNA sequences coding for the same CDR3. The CDR3 reads CASSRDRGYNEQFF. DNA for the CDR3: TGCGCCAGCAGTCGGGACAGGGGTTACAATGAGCAGTTCTTC. V and J are TRBV5-1 and TRBJ2-1, with 10 bases that match TRBD1. Trimming cost V 5 bases and J 4 bases; bases outside gene matches: 3. In germline, CDR1 is SGHRS, CDR2 YFSETQ. This CDR3 has 14 residues.

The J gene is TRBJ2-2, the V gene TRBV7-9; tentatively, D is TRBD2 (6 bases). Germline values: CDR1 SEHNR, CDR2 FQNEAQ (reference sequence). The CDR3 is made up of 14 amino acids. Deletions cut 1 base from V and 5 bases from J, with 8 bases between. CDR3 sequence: CASSLGGGTGELFF. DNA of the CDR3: TGTGCCAGCAGCTTAGGGGGAGGAACCGGGGAGCTGTTTTTT.

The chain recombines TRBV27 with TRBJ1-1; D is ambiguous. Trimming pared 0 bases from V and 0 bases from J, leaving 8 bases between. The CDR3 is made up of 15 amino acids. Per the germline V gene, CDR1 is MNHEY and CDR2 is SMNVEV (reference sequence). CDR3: CASSLSYGMNTEAFF. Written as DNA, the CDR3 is TGTGCCAGCAGTTTATCTTACGGTATGAACACTGAAGCTTTCTTT.